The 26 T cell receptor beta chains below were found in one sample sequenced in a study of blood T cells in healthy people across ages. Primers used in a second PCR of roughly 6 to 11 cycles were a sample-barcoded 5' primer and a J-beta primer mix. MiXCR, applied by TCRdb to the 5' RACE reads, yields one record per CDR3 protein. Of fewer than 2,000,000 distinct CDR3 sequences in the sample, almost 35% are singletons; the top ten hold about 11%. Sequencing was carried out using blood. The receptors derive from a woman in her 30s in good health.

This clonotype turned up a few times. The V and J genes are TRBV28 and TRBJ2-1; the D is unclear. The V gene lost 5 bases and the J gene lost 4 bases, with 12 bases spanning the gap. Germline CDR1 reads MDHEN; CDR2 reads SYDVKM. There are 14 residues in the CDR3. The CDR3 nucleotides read TGTGCCAGCAGTACCCCCGCCCAATACAATGAGCAGTTCTTC. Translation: CASSTPAQYNEQFF.

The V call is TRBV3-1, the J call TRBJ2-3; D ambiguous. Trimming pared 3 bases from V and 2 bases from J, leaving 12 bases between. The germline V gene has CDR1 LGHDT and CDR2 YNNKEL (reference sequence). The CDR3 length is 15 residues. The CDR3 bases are TGTGCCAGCAGCCATGTGAACTCACACACAGATACGCAGTATTTT. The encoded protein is CASSHVNSHTDTQYF.

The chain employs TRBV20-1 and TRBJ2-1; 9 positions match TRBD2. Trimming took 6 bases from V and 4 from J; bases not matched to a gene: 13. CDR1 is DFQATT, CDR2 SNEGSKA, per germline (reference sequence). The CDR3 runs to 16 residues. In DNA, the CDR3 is TGCAGTGCCACTACCTTGGGCGGGAGGGGGTACAATGAGCAGTTCTTC. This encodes CSATTLGGRGYNEQFF.

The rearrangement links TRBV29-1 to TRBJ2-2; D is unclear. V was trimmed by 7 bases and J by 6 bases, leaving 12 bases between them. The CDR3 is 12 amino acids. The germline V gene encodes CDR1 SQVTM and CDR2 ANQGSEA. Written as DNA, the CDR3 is TGCAGCGCTACCCAGGTAGCCGGGGAGCTGTTTTTT. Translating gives CSATQVAGELFF.

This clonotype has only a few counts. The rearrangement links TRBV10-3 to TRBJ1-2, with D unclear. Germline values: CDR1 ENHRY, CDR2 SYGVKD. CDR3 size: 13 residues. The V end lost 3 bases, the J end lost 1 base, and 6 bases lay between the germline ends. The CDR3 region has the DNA TGTGCCATCAGTGACGGCCTTAACTATGGCTACACCTTC. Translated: CAISDGLNYGYTF.

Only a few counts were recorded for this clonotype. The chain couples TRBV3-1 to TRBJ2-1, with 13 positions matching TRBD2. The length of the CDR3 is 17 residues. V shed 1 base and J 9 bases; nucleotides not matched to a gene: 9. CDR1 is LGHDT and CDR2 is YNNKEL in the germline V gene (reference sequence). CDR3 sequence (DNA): TGTGCCAGCAGCCAAGGACTAGCGGGGGGTCTTTTCAGTGAGCAGTTCTTC. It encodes CASSQGLAGGLFSEQFF.

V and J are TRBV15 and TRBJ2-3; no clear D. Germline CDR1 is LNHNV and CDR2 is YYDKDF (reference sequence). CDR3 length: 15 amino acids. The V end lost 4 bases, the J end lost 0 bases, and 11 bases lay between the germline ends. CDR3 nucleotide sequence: TGTGCCACCAGCATGGGCGGTTCTAGCACAGATACGCAGTATTTT. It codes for CATSMGGSSTDTQYF. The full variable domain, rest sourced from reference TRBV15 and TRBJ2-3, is DAMVIQNPRYQVTQFGKPVTLSCSQTLNHNVMYWYQQKSSQAPKLLFHYYDKDFNNEADTPDNFQSRRPNTSFCFLDIRSPGLGDTAMYLCATSMGGSSTDTQYFGPGTRLTVL.

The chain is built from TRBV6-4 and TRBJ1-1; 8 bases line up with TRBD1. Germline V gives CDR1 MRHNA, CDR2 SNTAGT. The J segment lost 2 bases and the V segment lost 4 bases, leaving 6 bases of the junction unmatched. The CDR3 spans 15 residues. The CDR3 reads CASSATGGANTEAFF. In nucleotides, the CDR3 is TGTGCCAGCAGTGCCACAGGGGGAGCAAACACTGAAGCTTTCTTT.

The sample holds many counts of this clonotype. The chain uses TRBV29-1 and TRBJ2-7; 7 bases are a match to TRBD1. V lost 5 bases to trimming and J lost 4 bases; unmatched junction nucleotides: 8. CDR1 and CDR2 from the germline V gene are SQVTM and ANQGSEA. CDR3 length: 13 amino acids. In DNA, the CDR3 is TGCAGCGTTCGGACAGGCGCCGGGTACGAGCAGTACTTC. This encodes CSVRTGAGYEQYF.

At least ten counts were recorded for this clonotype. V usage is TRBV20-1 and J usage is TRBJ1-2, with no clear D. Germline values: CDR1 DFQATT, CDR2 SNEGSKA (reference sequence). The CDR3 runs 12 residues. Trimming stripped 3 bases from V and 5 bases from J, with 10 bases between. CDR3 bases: TGCAGTGCTAGGAGGCTGGGATATGGCTACACCTTC. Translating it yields CSARRLGYGYTF.

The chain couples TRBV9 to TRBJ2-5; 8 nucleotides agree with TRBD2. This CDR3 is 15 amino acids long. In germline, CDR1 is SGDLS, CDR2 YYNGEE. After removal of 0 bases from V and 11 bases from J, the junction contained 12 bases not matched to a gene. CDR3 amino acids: CASSVVAGGLEEQYF. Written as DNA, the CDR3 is TGTGCCAGCAGCGTAGTGGCGGGAGGCCTTGAGGAGCAGTACTTC.

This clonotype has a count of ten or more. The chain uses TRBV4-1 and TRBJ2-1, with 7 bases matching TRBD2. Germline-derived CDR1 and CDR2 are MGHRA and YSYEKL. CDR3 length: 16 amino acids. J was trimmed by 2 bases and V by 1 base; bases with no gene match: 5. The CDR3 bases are TGCGCCAGCAGCCAAGGTCTAGCGGAGACCTACAATGAGCAGTTCTTC. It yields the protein CASSQGLAETYNEQFF.

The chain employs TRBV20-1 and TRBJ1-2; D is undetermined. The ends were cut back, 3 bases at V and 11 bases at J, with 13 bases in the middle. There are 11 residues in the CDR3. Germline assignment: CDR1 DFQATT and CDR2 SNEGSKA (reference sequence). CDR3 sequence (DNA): TGCAGTGCTAGTCCGACTCTCAGGTACACCTTC. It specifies CSASPTLRYTF.

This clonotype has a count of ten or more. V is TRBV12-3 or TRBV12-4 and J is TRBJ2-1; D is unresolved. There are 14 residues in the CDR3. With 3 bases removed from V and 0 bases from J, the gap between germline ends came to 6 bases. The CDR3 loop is CASSFESSYNEQFF. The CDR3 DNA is TGTGCCAGCAGTTTTGAGAGCTCCTACAATGAGCAGTTCTTC.

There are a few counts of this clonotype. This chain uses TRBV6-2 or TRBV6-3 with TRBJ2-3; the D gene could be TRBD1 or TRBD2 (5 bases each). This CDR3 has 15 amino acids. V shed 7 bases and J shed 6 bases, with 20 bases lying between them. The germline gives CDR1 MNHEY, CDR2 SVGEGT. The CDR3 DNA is TGTGCCAGCATGAGGTTCGGACTTAAGGGGGATACGCAGTATTTT. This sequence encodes CASMRFGLKGDTQYF.

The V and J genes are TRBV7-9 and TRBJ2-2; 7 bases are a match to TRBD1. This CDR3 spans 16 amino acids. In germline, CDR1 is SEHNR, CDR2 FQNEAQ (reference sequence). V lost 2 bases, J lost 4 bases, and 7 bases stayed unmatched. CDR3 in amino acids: CASSLPQGVGTGELFF. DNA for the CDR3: TGTGCCAGCAGCTTACCGCAGGGGGTTGGCACCGGGGAGCTGTTTTTT.

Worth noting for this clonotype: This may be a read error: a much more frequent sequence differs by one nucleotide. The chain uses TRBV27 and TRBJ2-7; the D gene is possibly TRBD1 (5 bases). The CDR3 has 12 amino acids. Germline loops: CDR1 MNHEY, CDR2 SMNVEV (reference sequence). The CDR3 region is CTSSGASYEQYF. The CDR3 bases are TGTACCAGCAGTGGGGCATCCTACGAGCAGTACTTC.

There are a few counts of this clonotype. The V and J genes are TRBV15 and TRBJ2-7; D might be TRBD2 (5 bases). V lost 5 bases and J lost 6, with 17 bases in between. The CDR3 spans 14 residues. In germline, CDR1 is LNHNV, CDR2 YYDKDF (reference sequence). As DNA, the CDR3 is TGTGCCACCAGCGACGGGGAATCTGGTTCCGAGCAGTACTTC. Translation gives CATSDGESGSEQYF.

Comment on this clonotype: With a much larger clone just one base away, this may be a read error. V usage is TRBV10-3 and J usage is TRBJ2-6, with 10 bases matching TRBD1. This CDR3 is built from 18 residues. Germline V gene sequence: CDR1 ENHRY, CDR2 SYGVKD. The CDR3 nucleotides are TGTGCCCTAAGCTCCGGGACAGGGGTTCACTCTGGGGACAACGTCCTGACTTTC. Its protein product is CALSSGTGVHSGDNVLTF.

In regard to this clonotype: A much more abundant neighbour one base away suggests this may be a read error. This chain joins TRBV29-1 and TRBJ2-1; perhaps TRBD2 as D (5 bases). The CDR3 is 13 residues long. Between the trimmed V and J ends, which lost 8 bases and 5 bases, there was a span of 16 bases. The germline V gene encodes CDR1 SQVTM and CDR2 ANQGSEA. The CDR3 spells CSTSGVGNNEQFF. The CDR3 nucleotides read TGCAGCACTTCCGGGGTAGGAAACAATGAGCAGTTCTTC.

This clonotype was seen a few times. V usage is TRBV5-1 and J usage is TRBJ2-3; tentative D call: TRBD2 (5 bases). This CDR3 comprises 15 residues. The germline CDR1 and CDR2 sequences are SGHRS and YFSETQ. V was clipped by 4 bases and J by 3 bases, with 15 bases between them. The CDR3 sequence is CASSPLGGPTDTQYF. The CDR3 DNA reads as TGCGCCAGCAGCCCGTTGGGCGGGCCGACAGATACGCAGTATTTT.

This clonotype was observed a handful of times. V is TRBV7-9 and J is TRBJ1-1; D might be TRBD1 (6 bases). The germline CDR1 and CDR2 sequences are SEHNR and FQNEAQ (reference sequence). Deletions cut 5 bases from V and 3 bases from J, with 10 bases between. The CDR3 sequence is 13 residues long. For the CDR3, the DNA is TGTGCCAGCAGCCACAGGGCGGACACTGAAGCTTTCTTT. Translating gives CASSHRADTEAFF.

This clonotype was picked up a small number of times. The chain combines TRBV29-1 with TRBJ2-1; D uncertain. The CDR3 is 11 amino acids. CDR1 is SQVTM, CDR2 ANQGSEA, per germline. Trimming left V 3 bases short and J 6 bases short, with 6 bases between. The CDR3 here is CSVDFPNEQFF. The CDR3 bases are TGCAGCGTTGACTTCCCCAATGAGCAGTTCTTC.

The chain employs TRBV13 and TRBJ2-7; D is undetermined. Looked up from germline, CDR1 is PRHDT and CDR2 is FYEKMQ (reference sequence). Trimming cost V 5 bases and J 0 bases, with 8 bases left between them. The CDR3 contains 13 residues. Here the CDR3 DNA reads TGTGCCAGCAGCCAGGCTACCTCCTACGAGCAGTACTTC. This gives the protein CASSQATSYEQYF. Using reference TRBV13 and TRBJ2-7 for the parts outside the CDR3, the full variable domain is AAGVIQSPRHLIKEKRETATLKCYPIPRHDTVYWYQQGPGQDPQFLISFYEKMQSDKGSIPDRFSAQQFSDYHSELNMSSLELGDSALYFCASSQATSYEQYFGPGTRLTVT.

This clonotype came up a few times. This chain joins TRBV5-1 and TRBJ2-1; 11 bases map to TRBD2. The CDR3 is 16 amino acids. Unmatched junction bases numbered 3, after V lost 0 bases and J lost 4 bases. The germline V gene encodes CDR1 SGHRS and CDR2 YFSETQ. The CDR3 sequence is CASSLGGTSGYNEQFF. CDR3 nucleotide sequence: TGCGCCAGCAGCTTGGGAGGGACTAGCGGATACAATGAGCAGTTCTTC.

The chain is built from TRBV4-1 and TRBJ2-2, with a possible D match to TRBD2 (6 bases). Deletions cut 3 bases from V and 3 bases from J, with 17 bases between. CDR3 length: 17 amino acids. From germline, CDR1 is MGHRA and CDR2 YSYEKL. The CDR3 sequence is CASSHPAGRDHTGELFF. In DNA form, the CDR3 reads TGCGCCAGCAGCCATCCGGCGGGGCGGGATCACACCGGGGAGCTGTTTTTT.